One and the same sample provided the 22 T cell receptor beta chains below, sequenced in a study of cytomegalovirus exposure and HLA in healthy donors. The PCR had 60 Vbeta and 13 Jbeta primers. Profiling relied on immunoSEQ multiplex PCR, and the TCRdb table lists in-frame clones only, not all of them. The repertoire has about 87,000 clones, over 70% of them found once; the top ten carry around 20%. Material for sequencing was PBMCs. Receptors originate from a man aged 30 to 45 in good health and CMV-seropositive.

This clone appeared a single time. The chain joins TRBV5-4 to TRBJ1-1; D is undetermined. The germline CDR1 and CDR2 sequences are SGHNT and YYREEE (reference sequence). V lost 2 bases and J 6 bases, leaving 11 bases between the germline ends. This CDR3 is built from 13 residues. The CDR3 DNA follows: TGTGCCAGCAGCTTCTCGGGGATCCCTGAAGCTTTCTTT. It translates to CASSFSGIPEAFF.

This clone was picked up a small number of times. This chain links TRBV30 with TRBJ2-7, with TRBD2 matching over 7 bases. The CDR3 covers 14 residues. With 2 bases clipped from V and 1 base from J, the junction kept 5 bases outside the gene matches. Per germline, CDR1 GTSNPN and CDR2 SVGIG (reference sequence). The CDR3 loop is CAWSPLAVSYEQYF. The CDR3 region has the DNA TGTGCCTGGAGTCCTCTAGCGGTTTCCTACGAGCAGTACTTC.

Here the CDR3 DNA reads TGTGCCTGGAGTGTAATAGACAGGGGGCGAGGACAGCCCCAGCATTTT. Translating gives CAWSVIDRGRGQPQHF. The V and J genes are TRBV30 and TRBJ1-5; 10 bases agree with TRBD1. The J segment lost 7 bases and the V segment lost 0 bases, leaving 9 bases of the junction unmatched. Germline CDR1 reads GTSNPN; CDR2 reads SVGIG (reference sequence). The CDR3 totals 16 residues.

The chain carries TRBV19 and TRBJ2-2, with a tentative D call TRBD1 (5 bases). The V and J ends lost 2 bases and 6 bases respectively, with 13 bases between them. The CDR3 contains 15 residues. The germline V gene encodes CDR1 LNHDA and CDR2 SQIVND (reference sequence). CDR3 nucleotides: TGTGCCAGTAGTATAACGACAGCCCGTCCCGGGGAGCTGTTTTTT. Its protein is CASSITTARPGELFF.

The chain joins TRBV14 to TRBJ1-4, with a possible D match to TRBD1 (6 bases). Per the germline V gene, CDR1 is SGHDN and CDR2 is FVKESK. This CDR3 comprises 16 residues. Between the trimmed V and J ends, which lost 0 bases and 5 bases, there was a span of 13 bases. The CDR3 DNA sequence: TGTGCCAGCAGCCAAGAATCCGGACAGAACAATGAAAAACTGTTTTTT. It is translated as CASSQESGQNNEKLFF.

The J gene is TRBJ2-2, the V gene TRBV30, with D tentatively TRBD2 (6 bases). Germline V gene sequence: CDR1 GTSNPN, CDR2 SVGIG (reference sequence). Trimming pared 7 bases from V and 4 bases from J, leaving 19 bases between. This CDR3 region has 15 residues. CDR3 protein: CASPSGVRSTGELFF. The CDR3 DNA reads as TGTGCCTCCCCGTCGGGGGTTAGGAGCACCGGGGAGCTGTTTTTT.

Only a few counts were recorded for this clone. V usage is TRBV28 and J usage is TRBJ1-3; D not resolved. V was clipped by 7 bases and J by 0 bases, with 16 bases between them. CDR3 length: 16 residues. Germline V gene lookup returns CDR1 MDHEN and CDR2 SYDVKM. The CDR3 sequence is CASIEKRAFSGNTIYF. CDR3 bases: TGTGCCAGCATCGAAAAGAGGGCCTTCTCTGGAAACACCATATATTTT.

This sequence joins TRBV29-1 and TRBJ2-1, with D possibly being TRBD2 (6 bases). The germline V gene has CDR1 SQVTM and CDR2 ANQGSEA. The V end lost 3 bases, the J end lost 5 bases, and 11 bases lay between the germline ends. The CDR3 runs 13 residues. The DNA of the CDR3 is TGCAGCGTTGACTGGGCTAGCGACAATGAGCAGTTCTTC. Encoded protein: CSVDWASDNEQFF.

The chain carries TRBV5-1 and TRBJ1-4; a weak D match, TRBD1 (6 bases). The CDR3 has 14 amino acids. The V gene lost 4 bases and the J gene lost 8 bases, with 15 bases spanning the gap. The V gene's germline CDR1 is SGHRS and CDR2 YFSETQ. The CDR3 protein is CASSPGGAEEKLFF. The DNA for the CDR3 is TGCGCCAGCAGCCCTGGGGGGGCCGAGGAAAAACTGTTTTTT.

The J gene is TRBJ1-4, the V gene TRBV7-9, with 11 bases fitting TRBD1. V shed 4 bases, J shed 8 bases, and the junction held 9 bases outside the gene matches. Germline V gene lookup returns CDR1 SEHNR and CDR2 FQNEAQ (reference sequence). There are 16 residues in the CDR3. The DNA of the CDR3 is TGTGCCAGCAGCTCCTGGACAGGGGGCGCTTACGAAAAACTGTTTTTT. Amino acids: CASSSWTGGAYEKLFF.

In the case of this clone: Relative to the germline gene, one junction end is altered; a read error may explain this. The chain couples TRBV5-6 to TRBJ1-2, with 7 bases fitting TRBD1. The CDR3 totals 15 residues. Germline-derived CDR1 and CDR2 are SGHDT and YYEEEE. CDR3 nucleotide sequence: TGTGCCAGCAGGTTGGAAGGGGGCGGATACTATGGCTACACCTTC. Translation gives CASRLEGGGYYGYTF.

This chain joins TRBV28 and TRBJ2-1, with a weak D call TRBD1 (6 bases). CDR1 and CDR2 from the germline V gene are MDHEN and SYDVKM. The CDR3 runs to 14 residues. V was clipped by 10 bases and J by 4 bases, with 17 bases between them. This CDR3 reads CATVGAQEYNEQFF. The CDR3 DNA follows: TGTGCCACCGTGGGGGCCCAGGAATACAATGAGCAGTTCTTC.

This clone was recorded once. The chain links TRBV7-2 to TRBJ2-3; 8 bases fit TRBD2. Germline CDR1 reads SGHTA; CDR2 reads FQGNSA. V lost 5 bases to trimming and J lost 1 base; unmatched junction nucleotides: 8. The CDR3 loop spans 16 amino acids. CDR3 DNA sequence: TGTGCCAGCAGCCCTCTGGCGGGAGGAGGCACAGATACGCAGTATTTT. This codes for CASSPLAGGGTDTQYF.

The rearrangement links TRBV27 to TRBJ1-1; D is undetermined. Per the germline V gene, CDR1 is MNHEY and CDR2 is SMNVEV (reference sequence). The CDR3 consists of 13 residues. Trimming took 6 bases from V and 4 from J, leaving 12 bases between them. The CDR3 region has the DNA TGTGCCAGCAGCCTCGAAAGAGGCACTGAAGCTTTCTTT. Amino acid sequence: CASSLERGTEAFF.

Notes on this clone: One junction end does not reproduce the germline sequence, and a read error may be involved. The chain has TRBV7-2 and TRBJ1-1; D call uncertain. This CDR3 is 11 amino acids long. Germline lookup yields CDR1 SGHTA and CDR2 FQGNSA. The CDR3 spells CASSLDRRADF. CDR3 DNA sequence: TGTGCCAGCAGCTTAGATCGGCGAGCGGACTTT.

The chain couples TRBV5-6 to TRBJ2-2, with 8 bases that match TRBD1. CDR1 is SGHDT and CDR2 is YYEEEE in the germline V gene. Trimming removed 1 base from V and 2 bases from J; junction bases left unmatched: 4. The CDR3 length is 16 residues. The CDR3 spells CASSLPGQVNTGELFF. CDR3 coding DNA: TGTGCCAGCAGCTTGCCGGGACAGGTCAACACCGGGGAGCTGTTTTTT.

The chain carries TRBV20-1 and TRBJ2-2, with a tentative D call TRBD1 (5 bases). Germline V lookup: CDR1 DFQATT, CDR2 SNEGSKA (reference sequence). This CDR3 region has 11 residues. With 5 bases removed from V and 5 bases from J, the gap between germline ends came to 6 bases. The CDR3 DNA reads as TGCAGTGCTTCAGGGACCGGGGAGCTGTTTTTT. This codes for CSASGTGELFF.

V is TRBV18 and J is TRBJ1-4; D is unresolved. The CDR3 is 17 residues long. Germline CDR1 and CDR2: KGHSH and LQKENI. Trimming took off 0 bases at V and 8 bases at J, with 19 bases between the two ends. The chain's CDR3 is CASSPPSADFPAEKLFF. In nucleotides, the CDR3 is TGTGCCAGCTCACCACCCTCAGCCGACTTTCCAGCGGAAAAACTGTTTTTT.

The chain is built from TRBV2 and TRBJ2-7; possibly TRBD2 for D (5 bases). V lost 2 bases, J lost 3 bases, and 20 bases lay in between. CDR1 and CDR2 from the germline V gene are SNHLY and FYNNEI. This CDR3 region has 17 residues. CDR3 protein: CASSEKLAGVGGYEQYF. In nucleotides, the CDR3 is TGTGCCAGCAGTGAAAAATTGGCCGGTGTAGGAGGCTACGAGCAGTACTTC.

CDR3 protein: CASSQVTGKNTEAFF. CDR3 sequence (DNA): TGCGCCAGCAGCCAAGTGACAGGGAAGAACACTGAAGCTTTCTTT. J is TRBJ1-1 and V is TRBV4-3, with 7 bases aligning to TRBD1. With 1 base clipped from V and 1 base from J, the junction kept 3 bases outside the gene matches. This CDR3 has 15 residues. The germline CDR1 and CDR2 sequences are LGHNA and YSLEER.

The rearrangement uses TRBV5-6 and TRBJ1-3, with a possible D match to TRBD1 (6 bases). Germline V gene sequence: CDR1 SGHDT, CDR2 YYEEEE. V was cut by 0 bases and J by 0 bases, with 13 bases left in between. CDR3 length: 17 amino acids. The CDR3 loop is CASSLAPGDNSGNTIYF. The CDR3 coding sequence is TGTGCCAGCAGCTTGGCGCCAGGGGACAACTCTGGAAACACCATATATTTT.

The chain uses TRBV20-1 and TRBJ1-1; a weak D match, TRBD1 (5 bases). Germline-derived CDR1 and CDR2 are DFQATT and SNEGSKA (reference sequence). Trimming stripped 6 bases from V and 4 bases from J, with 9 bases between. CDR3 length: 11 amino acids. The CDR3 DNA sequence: TGCAGTGCGTACGGGGGCACTGAAGCTTTCTTT. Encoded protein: CSAYGGTEAFF.